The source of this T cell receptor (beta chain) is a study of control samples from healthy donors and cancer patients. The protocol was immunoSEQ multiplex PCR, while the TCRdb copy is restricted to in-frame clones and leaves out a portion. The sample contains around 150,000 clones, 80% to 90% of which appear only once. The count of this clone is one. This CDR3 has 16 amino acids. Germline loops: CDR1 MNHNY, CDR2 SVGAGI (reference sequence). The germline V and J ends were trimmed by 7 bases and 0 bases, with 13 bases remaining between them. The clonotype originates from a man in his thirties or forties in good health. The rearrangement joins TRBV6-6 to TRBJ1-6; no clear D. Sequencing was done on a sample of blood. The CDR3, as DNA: TGTGCCAGCAAATTCACCGGGAGCTCCTATAATTCACCCCTCCACTTT. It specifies CASKFTGSSYNSPLHF.